The source of this T cell receptor beta chain is a study of blood T cells in healthy people across ages. Study outcomes and limitations: Diversity of TCR beta per million T cells declined in a roughly linear way with age.

This clonotype came up a few times. Its antigen is undetermined. Then a second PCR, running about 7 to 11 cycles, was carried out with a sample-barcoded 5' primer and a J-beta primer mix. MiXCR, applied by TCRdb to the 5' RACE reads, yields one record per CDR3 protein. The sample carries about 1.8 million distinct CDR3 sequences, just under 50% recorded once. Donors ranged from roughly 6 to 90 years old and were healthy Caucasians in Russia. Drawn from each donor were 8.5 to 10 milliliters of peripheral blood. This CDR3 comprises 13 residues. The V segment lost 5 bases and the J segment 3 bases; nucleotides outside the gene matches: 4. Germline V gene sequence: CDR1 DFQATT, CDR2 SNEGSKA (reference sequence).

The gene calls are TRBV20-1 and TRBJ1-5, with 7 bases fitting TRBD1. The sample was blood. This clonotype originated in a middle-aged woman in good health. As DNA, the CDR3 is TGCAGTGCTCGACAGGGTTTCAATCAGCCCCAGCATTTT. Its protein product is CSARQGFNQPQHF.